Each of the 6 T cell receptor beta chains below was sequenced from the same sample in a study of T-cell reconstitution after alpha-beta-depleted transplantation in children. A library of TCRbeta sequences, prepared with unique molecular identifiers, was generated. TCRdb ran MiXCR on the PCR reads and lists one entry per CDR3 protein. The repertoire holds over 200,000 distinct CDR3 sequences, with approximately 15% as singletons. The sample consisted of PBMCs, mostly from graft donor cells, taken 360 days after TCRalphabeta/CD19-depleted stem cell transplant. All receptors derive from a male patient aged 2-15 years who had a stem cell transplant for acute lymphoblastic leukemia, so the T cells may come from the graft donor.

Only a few counts were recorded for this clonotype. J is TRBJ2-2 and V is TRBV4-3; 7 bases map to TRBD2. Germline-derived CDR1 and CDR2 are LGHNA and YSLEER. V lost 4 bases and J lost 3; bases outside the gene matches: 5. The CDR3 spans 15 residues. The chain's CDR3 is CASSPRAGDTGELFF. The CDR3 DNA reads as TGCGCCAGCAGCCCAAGGGCGGGGGACACCGGGGAGCTGTTTTTT.

The chain has TRBV29-1 and TRBJ1-5; TRBD1 agrees at 11 bases. The germline gives CDR1 SQVTM, CDR2 ANQGSEA. The CDR3 loop spans 13 amino acids. Losses at the gene ends were 4 bases for V and 7 bases for J; bases not matched to a gene: 3. CDR3 nucleotides: TGCAGCGTTGTCGGGACAGGGGGACAGCCCCAGCATTTT. This gives the protein CSVVGTGGQPQHF.

V usage is TRBV7-6 and J usage is TRBJ2-1; D is undetermined. V shed 1 base and J shed 0 bases, with 13 bases lying between them. The CDR3 contains 17 residues. Germline loops: CDR1 SGHVS, CDR2 FNYEAQ. CDR3 DNA sequence: TGTGCCAGCAGCTTAGTCGCTAGACCGAGCTCCTACAATGAGCAGTTCTTC. Encoded protein: CASSLVARPSSYNEQFF.

This clonotype was counted a few times. This chain uses TRBV7-2 with TRBJ2-2; TRBD2 matches 11 bases. Trimming at V came to 1 base and at J to 9 bases, leaving 7 bases not matched to a gene. The V gene's germline CDR1 is SGHTA and CDR2 FQGNSA. The CDR3 runs to 16 residues. The CDR3 is CASSLGGLAAPRELFF. CDR3 DNA: TGTGCCAGCAGCTTAGGGGGACTAGCGGCACCCCGGGAGCTGTTTTTT.

This chain joins TRBV19 and TRBJ1-5; D ambiguous. Germline assignment: CDR1 LNHDA and CDR2 SQIVND (reference sequence). This CDR3 contains 14 residues. V was clipped by 8 bases and J by 0 bases, with 11 bases between them. CDR3 sequence (DNA): TGTGCCAGTGCCAAGGTGAATAGCAATCAGCCCCAGCATTTT. Its protein product is CASAKVNSNQPQHF.

This clonotype was observed a single time. The chain's CDR3 is CASGLVRPGMTGAQHF. The CDR3 DNA sequence: TGTGCTAGTGGTTTGGTACGGCCAGGGATGACGGGAGCCCAGCATTTT. The chain recombines TRBV12-5 with TRBJ1-5, with D possibly being TRBD1 (5 bases). Per germline, CDR1 LGHNT and CDR2 FRNRAP. V lost 0 bases and J lost 11, with 20 bases in between. The CDR3 runs to 16 residues.